This T cell receptor (beta chain) comes out of a study of cytomegalovirus exposure and HLA in healthy donors. CDR3 length equals 14 residues. Germline V gene sequence: CDR1 MDHEN, CDR2 SYDVKM. Trimming took 4 bases from V and 1 from J; bases not matched to a gene: 3. The PCR had 60 Vbeta and 13 Jbeta primers. Here immunoSEQ multiplex PCR was the method, and the copy in TCRdb shows in-frame clones only, minus some. The sample holds some 200,000 clones, approximately 11% seen once. Sequenced sample: PBMCs. The chain links TRBV28 to TRBJ2-7, with 8 bases fitting TRBD1. The TCR sequence derives from a middle-aged man in good health and CMV-seropositive. For the CDR3, the DNA is TGTGCCAGCAGTTCAGGGGGCGTTTCCTACGAGCAGTACTTC. This translates into CASSSGGVSYEQYF.